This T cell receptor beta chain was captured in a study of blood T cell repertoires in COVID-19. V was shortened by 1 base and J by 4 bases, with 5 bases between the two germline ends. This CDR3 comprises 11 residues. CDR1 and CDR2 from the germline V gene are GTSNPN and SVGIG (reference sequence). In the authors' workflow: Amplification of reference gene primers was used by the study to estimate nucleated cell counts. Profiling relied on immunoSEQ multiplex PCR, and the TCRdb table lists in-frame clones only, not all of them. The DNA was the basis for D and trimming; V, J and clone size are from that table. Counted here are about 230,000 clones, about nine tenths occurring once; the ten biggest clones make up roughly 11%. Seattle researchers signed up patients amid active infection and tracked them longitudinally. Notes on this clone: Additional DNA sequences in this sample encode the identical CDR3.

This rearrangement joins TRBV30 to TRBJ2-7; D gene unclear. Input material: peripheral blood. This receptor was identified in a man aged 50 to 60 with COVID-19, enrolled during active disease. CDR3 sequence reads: CAWSGSYEQYF. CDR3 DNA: TGTGCCTGGAGTGGCAGTTACGAGCAGTACTTC.